This TCR beta chain was sequenced in a study of blood T cell repertoires in COVID-19. Study-level information: Samples came from the United States, Italy and Spain, spanning acute and convalescent COVID-19. Sample material is recorded as cDNA or gDNA derived from T cells, B-cell-depleted T cells, or PBMCs.

The germline V and J ends were trimmed by 1 base and 5 bases, with 11 bases remaining between them. The germline gives CDR1 LNHNV, CDR2 YYDKDF (reference sequence). There are 14 residues in the CDR3. Authors' methods: Cell counts per sample came from amplifying reference gene primers. Assay: immunoSEQ multiplex PCR; the TCRdb copy retains only in-frame clones and omits some. V and J calls plus clone size are reproduced from that table; the DNA served to infer D and trimming. This sample carries 45,000 to 65,000 clones, 88% of them seen once, and the ten largest clones take around 3.5%. Sequencing was done on a sample of peripheral blood. The TCR originated in a human donor in a cohort sampled during active COVID-19. The rearrangement links TRBV15 to TRBJ1-1, with D hard to call. CDR3 sequence (DNA): TGTGCCACCAGCAGAGGGGCGGGAAGTACTGAAGCTTTCTTT. Amino acid sequence: CATSRGAGSTEAFF.